Each of the 10 T cell receptor beta chains below was sequenced from the same sample in a study of OX40 agonist ivuxolimab in advanced cancers. The repertoire was sequenced with immunoSEQ multiplex PCR; TCRdb's copy has only in-frame clones and lacks some. The sample has 30,000 to 40,000 clones, 80% to 85% seen once; the top ten hold around a tenth. This material consisted of CD4+ or CD8+ T cells sorted from blood, taken in a trial of the OX40 agonist ivuxolimab. These receptors were obtained from an adult with an advanced solid tumor such as melanoma, head and neck, liver or kidney cancer.

V usage is TRBV7-8 and J usage is TRBJ2-7; 8 nucleotides match TRBD1. V lost 5 bases, J lost 7 bases, and 4 bases stayed unmatched. This CDR3 region has 12 residues. CDR1 SGHVS and CDR2 FQNEAQ come from the germline V gene. The CDR3 sequence is CASSPGGQEQYF. The CDR3 DNA follows: TGTGCCAGCAGCCCAGGGGGCCAGGAGCAGTACTTC.

The V call is TRBV6-1, the J call TRBJ2-1, with D perhaps given as TRBD1 or TRBD2 (6 bases each). Germline V CDR1 and CDR2: MNHNS, SASEGT. The V end lost 6 bases, the J end lost 2 bases, and 11 bases lay between the germline ends. The CDR3 spans 14 residues. The CDR3 sequence is CASSHGGAYNEQFF. The CDR3 DNA sequence: TGTGCCAGCAGCCACGGGGGCGCCTACAATGAGCAGTTCTTC.

The chain links TRBV6-1 to TRBJ2-1; tentative D call: TRBD1 (6 bases). The V end lost 4 bases, the J end lost 6 bases, and 13 bases lay between the germline ends. This CDR3 is 14 amino acids long. The germline CDR1 and CDR2 sequences are MNHNS and SASEGT. CDR3 DNA sequence: TGTGCCAGCAGTGTTACCGGGACAATCAATGAGCAGTTCTTC. It is translated as CASSVTGTINEQFF.

This clone has just a few counts. The genes are TRBV21-1 and TRBJ1-5. TRBV21-1 is labeled a pseudogene. This CDR3 contains 17 residues. The CDR3 region is CASSIPGGVSFNQPQHF. DNA for the CDR3: TGTGCCAGCAGCATCCCCGGCGGTGTATCCTTCAATCAGCCCCAGCATTTT.

The rearrangement links TRBV7-6 to TRBJ1-1; D might be TRBD1 (5 bases). The germline gives CDR1 SGHVS, CDR2 FNYEAQ. The CDR3 is 15 amino acids. Trimming took off 4 bases at V and 4 bases at J, with 16 bases between the two ends. The CDR3 DNA is TGTGCCAGCAGCTCTCAGCCCCTCGGGGGCACTGAAGCTTTCTTT. Translation: CASSSQPLGGTEAFF.

The genes are TRBV28 and TRBJ2-5; 7 bases line up with TRBD2. The V and J ends lost 10 bases and 1 base, in that order; junction bases with no gene match: 6. In germline, CDR1 is MDHEN, CDR2 SYDVKM. This CDR3 has 13 residues. This CDR3 is CATEGLPQETQYF. For the CDR3, the DNA is TGTGCCACCGAGGGACTACCCCAAGAGACCCAGTACTTC.

The chain joins TRBV27 to TRBJ1-6; D is unclear. V was trimmed by 6 bases and J by 5 bases, leaving 14 bases between them. This CDR3 has 15 amino acids. The V gene's germline CDR1 is MNHEY and CDR2 SMNVEV (reference sequence). The CDR3 nucleotides are TGTGCCAGCAGGGGTCAGGCAACTCATAATTCACCCCTCCACTTT. Its protein product is CASRGQATHNSPLHF.

The chain joins TRBV30 to TRBJ2-5; 10 bases match TRBD2. CDR3 size: 13 residues. V shed 8 bases and J 7 bases; nucleotides not matched to a gene: 10. Looked up from germline, CDR1 is GTSNPN and CDR2 is SVGIG (reference sequence). The CDR3 DNA reads as TGTGCCGGTGAGCGGGAGGGCCCCGGGACCCAGTACTTC. This encodes CAGEREGPGTQYF.

The V call is TRBV27, the J call TRBJ1-1, with D perhaps matching TRBD1 (5 bases). V lost 7 bases and J 2 bases, leaving 14 bases between the germline ends. The CDR3 spans 14 residues. Germline V lookup: CDR1 MNHEY, CDR2 SMNVEV (reference sequence). The CDR3 here is CASISARGNTEAFF. In DNA form, the CDR3 reads TGTGCCAGCATATCCGCGCGGGGCAACACTGAAGCTTTCTTT.

The chain uses TRBV6-4 and TRBJ2-5; D unresolved. The CDR3 loop spans 12 amino acids. Germline lookup yields CDR1 MRHNA and CDR2 SNTAGT. V was clipped by 5 bases and J by 5 bases, with 9 bases between them. DNA of the CDR3: TGTGCCAGCAGTAAAGGGTGGGAGACCCAGTACTTC. This encodes CASSKGWETQYF.